Below are 21 T cell receptor beta chains sequenced from a single sample in a study of blood T cell repertoires in COVID-19. The method was immunoSEQ multiplex PCR; TCRdb's version includes in-frame clones alone and lacks a portion of them. The repertoire has about 110,000 clones, 82% of them found once; the top ten carry about 15%. The sample consisted of peripheral blood. All receptors derive from a woman between 55 and 75 years old with acute or convalescent COVID-19.

The V and J genes are TRBV28 and TRBJ1-4; the D is unclear. The CDR3 length is 11 residues. V dropped 4 bases and J dropped 8 bases, with 5 bases sitting between them. Germline V gene sequence: CDR1 MDHEN, CDR2 SYDVKM. The CDR3 loop is CASSSREKLFF. For the CDR3, the DNA is TGTGCCAGCAGTTCACGGGAAAAACTGTTTTTT.

The chain has TRBV6-2 or TRBV6-3 and TRBJ1-1; 9 bases are a match to TRBD1. The CDR3 spans 16 residues. V shed 5 bases and J 0 bases; nucleotides not matched to a gene: 7. Germline loops: CDR1 MNHEY, CDR2 SVGEGT. The CDR3 reads CASSPGQGLMNTEAFF. The CDR3 region has the DNA TGTGCCAGCAGTCCGGGACAGGGTCTCATGAACACTGAAGCTTTCTTT.

This clone turned up a few times. The V and J genes are TRBV10-3 and TRBJ2-3, with D perhaps matching TRBD1 (5 bases). Trimming shortened V by 8 bases and J by 0 bases, and 9 bases separated the two germline ends. Germline V gene lookup returns CDR1 ENHRY and CDR2 SYGVKD. The CDR3 sequence is 13 residues long. Written as DNA, the CDR3 is TGTGCCATCCGACAGCCTAGCACAGATACGCAGTATTTT. Its translation: CAIRQPSTDTQYF.

This clone turned up a few times. The rearrangement uses TRBV7-3 and TRBJ2-2; no clear D gene. Looked up from germline, CDR1 is SGHTA and CDR2 is FQGTGA. This CDR3 spans 14 amino acids. V gave up 5 bases and J gave up 7 bases, with 14 bases separating them. DNA of the CDR3: TGTGCCAGCAGCCCCGTGGTAGTTGGCGGGGAGCTGTTTTTT. It codes for CASSPVVVGGELFF.

V and J are TRBV10-3 and TRBJ1-2; D gene uncertain. This CDR3 spans 12 amino acids. V lost 2 bases to trimming and J lost 6 bases, with 7 bases between them. Germline V gene data show CDR1 as ENHRY and CDR2 as SYGVKD. CDR3 nucleotide sequence: TGTGCCATCAGTGAGGCGCTCAATGGCTACACCTTC. It is translated as CAISEALNGYTF.

The J gene is TRBJ2-7, the V gene TRBV28; tentatively, D is TRBD2 (5 bases). With 5 bases removed from V and 5 bases from J, the gap between germline ends came to 10 bases. This CDR3 contains 12 residues. From germline, CDR1 is MDHEN and CDR2 SYDVKM. CDR3 amino acids: CASSESGNEQYF. In DNA form, the CDR3 reads TGTGCCAGCAGTGAATCGGGGAACGAGCAGTACTTC.

Only a few counts were recorded for this clone. V usage is TRBV15 and J usage is TRBJ1-2, with 7 nucleotides matching TRBD1. There are 15 residues in the CDR3. Germline V gene sequence: CDR1 LNHNV, CDR2 YYDKDF (reference sequence). The junction had 11 bases not matched to a gene; V was cut back by 6 bases and J by 4 bases. The chain's CDR3 is CATSPRDSAIYGYTF. The CDR3 nucleotides read TGTGCCACCAGTCCCCGGGACAGCGCAATCTATGGCTACACCTTC.

The chain joins TRBV11-3 to TRBJ2-3; the match to TRBD2 covers 12 bases. Trimming removed 1 base from V and 6 bases from J; junction bases left unmatched: 8. This CDR3 comprises 17 residues. Germline V gene sequence: CDR1 SGHNT, CDR2 YENEEA. The CDR3: CASSLAQLAGGMDTQYF. DNA for the CDR3: TGTGCCAGCAGCTTAGCCCAACTAGCGGGGGGTATGGATACGCAGTATTTT. The full variable domain, in which reference TRBV11-3 and TRBJ2-3 provide the parts outside the CDR3, is EAGVVQSPRYKIIEKKQPVAFWCNPISGHNTLYWYLQNLGQGPELLIRYENEEAVDDSQLPKDRFSAERLKGVDSTLKIQPAELGDSAVYLCASSLAQLAGGMDTQYFGPGTRLTVL.

The J gene is TRBJ2-5, the V gene TRBV2, with no clear D. Trimming took 4 bases from V and 1 from J, leaving 7 bases between them. The CDR3 consists of 13 residues. Germline V CDR1 and CDR2: SNHLY, FYNNEI. This chain's CDR3 is CASSANSQETQYF. The DNA of the CDR3 is TGTGCCAGCAGTGCTAACAGCCAAGAGACCCAGTACTTC.

This chain connects TRBV23-1 to TRBJ1-1, with D possibly being TRBD1 (5 bases). TRBV23-1 is sorted into the ORF group, with uncertain function. V was cut by 5 bases and J by 0 bases, with 10 bases left in between. The CDR3 totals 14 residues. The DNA for the CDR3 is TGCGCCAGCAGTACTCGGGGGGTGAACACTGAAGCTTTCTTT. It is translated as CASSTRGVNTEAFF.

The rearrangement links TRBV9 to TRBJ2-5; 9 bases fit TRBD1. CDR1 and CDR2 (germline): SGDLS, YYNGEE. V lost 4 bases to trimming and J lost 1 base; unmatched junction nucleotides: 8. There are 16 residues in the CDR3. The CDR3 sequence: CASSSRVGQGQETQYF. CDR3 DNA sequence: TGTGCCAGCAGCTCCCGCGTGGGACAGGGCCAAGAGACCCAGTACTTC.

The genes are TRBV2 and TRBJ1-4, with a tentative D call TRBD1 (5 bases). This CDR3 has 15 amino acids. Trimming left V 7 bases short and J 3 bases short, with 15 bases between. CDR1 and CDR2 (germline): SNHLY, FYNNEI. CDR3 coding DNA: TGTGCCAGCAAGCGGAGGGACGGCCCTAATGAAAAACTGTTTTTT. As protein: CASKRRDGPNEKLFF.

The chain has TRBV9 and TRBJ1-2; D may be TRBD1 (6 bases). The CDR3 loop spans 15 amino acids. Germline V gives CDR1 SGDLS, CDR2 YYNGEE. The ends were cut back, 0 bases at V and 4 bases at J, with 13 bases in the middle. The CDR3 sequence: CASSVDGGATYGYTF. The DNA of the CDR3 is TGTGCCAGCAGCGTAGATGGGGGGGCGACCTATGGCTACACCTTC.

This clone was picked up many times. The chain links TRBV5-1 to TRBJ1-5; 9 nucleotides agree with TRBD1. Germline V gene lookup returns CDR1 SGHRS and CDR2 YFSETQ. The CDR3 length is 14 residues. With 2 bases clipped from V and 5 bases from J, the junction kept 2 bases outside the gene matches. As DNA, the CDR3 is TGCGCCAGCAGCTTCGGGGACAGGGATCAGCCCCAGCATTTT. This sequence encodes CASSFGDRDQPQHF.

The chain combines TRBV6-5 with TRBJ1-5; 10 bases are a match to TRBD1. After removal of 6 bases from V and 7 bases from J, the junction contained 6 bases not matched to a gene. Germline values: CDR1 MNHEY, CDR2 SVGAGI. The CDR3 contains 14 residues. CDR3 nucleotide sequence: TGTGCCAGCAGCCGACAGGGGGCAGGGCAGCCCCAGCATTTT. It is translated as CASSRQGAGQPQHF.

The chain combines TRBV28 with TRBJ2-5; perhaps TRBD2 as D (6 bases). In germline, CDR1 is MDHEN, CDR2 SYDVKM. The CDR3 runs 14 residues. Trimming removed 6 bases from V and 3 bases from J, with 14 bases in between. The CDR3 sequence is CASSQDSGKETQYF. CDR3 DNA sequence: TGTGCCAGCAGCCAAGATAGCGGTAAAGAGACCCAGTACTTC.

Concerning this clone: Other nucleotide sequences in the sample specify the same CDR3. The CDR3 reads CATGQGPYEQYF. The CDR3 DNA reads TGTGCCACAGGACAGGGACCCTACGAGCAGTACTTC. The chain links TRBV2 to TRBJ2-7; 8 bases fit TRBD1. J gave up 2 bases and V 10 bases, and 4 bases lay outside the gene matches. From germline, CDR1 is SNHLY and CDR2 FYNNEI. The CDR3 covers 12 residues.

The V call is TRBV9, the J call TRBJ1-1, with D possibly matching TRBD1 (6 bases). V was trimmed by 0 bases and J by 2 bases, leaving 8 bases between them. The CDR3 length is 14 residues. Looked up from germline, CDR1 is SGDLS and CDR2 is YYNGEE. In DNA form, the CDR3 reads TGTGCCAGCAGCGTAGGGACAGTAAACACTGAAGCTTTCTTT. Protein sequence: CASSVGTVNTEAFF.

The chain combines TRBV19 with TRBJ1-5; 7 nucleotides line up with TRBD1. This CDR3 has 17 residues. Germline CDR1 LNHDA, CDR2 SQIVND (reference sequence). Losses at the gene ends were 4 bases for V and 11 bases for J; bases not matched to a gene: 20. DNA for the CDR3: TGTGCCAGTAGTACCCCTAGACAGGGCCGAGAGGATGTGGCCCAGCATTTT. Encoded protein: CASSTPRQGREDVAQHF. Drawing the rest from reference TRBV19 and TRBJ1-5, the complete variable domain is DGGITQSPKYLFRKEGQNVTLSCEQNLNHDAMYWYRQDPGQGLRLIYYSQIVNDFQKGDIAEGYSVSREKKESFPLTVTSAQKNPTAFYLCASSTPRQGREDVAQHFGDGTRLSIL.

As regards this clone: The limits of the CDR3 on the DNA are not certain, so only TCRdb's listed CDR3 is given. J is TRBJ1-2 and V is TRBV6-5. The CDR3 spans 13 residues, counting both ends. CDR1 and CDR2 from the germline V gene are MNHEY and SVGAGI. CDR3 residues: CASSSSGISGYTF.

The V gene is TRBV13, the J gene TRBJ1-1, with a tentative D call TRBD1 (5 bases). Germline CDR1 is PRHDT and CDR2 is FYEKMQ (reference sequence). The V end was cut by 5 bases, the J end by 4 bases, with 20 bases between. The CDR3 has 16 residues. In DNA form, the CDR3 reads TGTGCCAGCAGCCCGAGAAGTGCAGGGAGGGGCACTGAAGCTTTCTTT. Protein product: CASSPRSAGRGTEAFF.